This T cell receptor (beta chain) was obtained from a study of T cells in Graves' hyperthyroidism and ophthalmopathy. Across the study: Staff took peripheral blood when the initial diagnosis was made, before any treatment began.

Uncontrolled infection, other autoimmune disease, pregnancy or lactation led to exclusion. Fresh peripheral blood, under 13 ml, yielded the PBMCs. Remarks on this clonotype: The target antigen is unknown.

Whole-study results and caveats: Blood shared most expanded thyroid clonotypes above 0.001.

The CDR3 loop spans 13 amino acids. V dropped 6 bases and J dropped 0 bases, with 11 bases sitting between them. Germline lookup yields CDR1 DFQATT and CDR2 SNEGSKA (reference sequence). RNA transcripts served as the template for amplifying TCR beta CDR3 regions. The HTBI primer set drove a first-round RT-PCR of the TCR CDR3. Each CDR3 protein gets one entry after TCRdb re-called the multiplex PCR reads with MiXCR. The sample carries roughly 420,000 distinct CDR3 sequences, roughly 14% recorded once. Sequences were obtained from blood. The genes are TRBV20-1 and TRBJ1-2, with TRBD1 as a possible D gene (5 bases). This TCR was recovered from a woman aged 18 to 35 with Graves' hyperthyroidism. The CDR3 spells CSAVDISNYGYTF. CDR3 coding DNA: TGCAGTGCCGTGGACATTTCTAACTATGGCTACACCTTC.